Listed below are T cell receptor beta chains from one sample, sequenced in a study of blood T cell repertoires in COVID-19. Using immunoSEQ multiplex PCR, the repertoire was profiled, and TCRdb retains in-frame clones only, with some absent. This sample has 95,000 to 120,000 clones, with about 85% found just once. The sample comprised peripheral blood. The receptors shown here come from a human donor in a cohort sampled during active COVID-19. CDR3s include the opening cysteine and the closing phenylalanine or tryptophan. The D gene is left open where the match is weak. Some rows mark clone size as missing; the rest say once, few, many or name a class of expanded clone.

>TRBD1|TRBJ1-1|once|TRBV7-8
CASSLVGQGDTEAFF
TGTGCCAGCAGCTTAGTTGGACAGGGAGACACTGAAGCTTTCTTT
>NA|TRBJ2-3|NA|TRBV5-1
CASSLISVSDTQYF
TGCGCCAGCAGCTTGATATCGGTTTCGGATACGCAGTATTTT
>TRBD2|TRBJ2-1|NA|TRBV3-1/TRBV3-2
CASSQDTAASGGADEQFF
TGTGCCAGCAGCCAAGATACGGCCGCTAGCGGGGGGGCAGATGAGCAGTTCTTC
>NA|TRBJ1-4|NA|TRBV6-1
CASSDAGTPDNEKLFF
TGTGCCAGCAGTGATGCCGGGACACCTGATAATGAAAAACTGTTTTTT
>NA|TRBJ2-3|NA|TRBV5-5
CASSLVVRDNTDTQYF
TGTGCCAGCAGCTTGGTGGTCCGGGACAACACAGATACGCAGTATTTT
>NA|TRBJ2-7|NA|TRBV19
CASSIVWGDYEQYF
TGTGCCAGTAGTATAGTCTGGGGGGACTACGAGCAGTACTTC
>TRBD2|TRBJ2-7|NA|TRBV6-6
CASSLAGAGEQYF
TGTGCCAGCAGTCTAGCGGGGGCGGGCGAGCAGTACTTC
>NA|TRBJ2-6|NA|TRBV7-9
CASSPPGGALANVLTF
TGTGCCAGCAGCCCCCCCGGCGGCGCCTTGGCCAACGTCCTGACTTTC
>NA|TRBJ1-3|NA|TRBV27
CASSLSGSGNTIYF
TGTGCCAGCAGTTTGAGTGGCTCTGGAAACACCATATATTTT
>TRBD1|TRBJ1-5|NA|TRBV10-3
CAITGGRNQPQHF
TGTGCCATCACAGGGGGAAGGAATCAGCCCCAGCATTTT
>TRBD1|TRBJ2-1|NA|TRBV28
CASSIRGMDDNEQFF
TGTGCCAGCAGCATCAGGGGGATGGACGACAATGAGCAGTTCTTC